This TCR beta chain is from a study of OX40 agonist ivuxolimab in advanced cancers. The table came from immunoSEQ multiplex PCR; TCRdb's copy has only in-frame clones and leaves some out. The top ten hold less than 0.75% of the sample, which has roughly 56,000 clones, around nine tenths seen once. The receptor was isolated from an adult with an advanced solid tumor such as melanoma, head and neck, liver or kidney cancer. The sample consisted of CD4+ or CD8+ T cells sorted from blood, taken in a trial of the OX40 agonist ivuxolimab.

The CDR3 bases are TGTGCCAGCAGCTTGGATCGGGACTATGGCTACACCTTC. Its protein is CASSLDRDYGYTF. This chain joins TRBV5-4 and TRBJ1-2; D gene uncertain. Trimming pared 0 bases from V and 3 bases from J, leaving 6 bases between. CDR1 SGHNT and CDR2 YYREEE come from the germline V gene (reference sequence). The CDR3 covers 13 residues.